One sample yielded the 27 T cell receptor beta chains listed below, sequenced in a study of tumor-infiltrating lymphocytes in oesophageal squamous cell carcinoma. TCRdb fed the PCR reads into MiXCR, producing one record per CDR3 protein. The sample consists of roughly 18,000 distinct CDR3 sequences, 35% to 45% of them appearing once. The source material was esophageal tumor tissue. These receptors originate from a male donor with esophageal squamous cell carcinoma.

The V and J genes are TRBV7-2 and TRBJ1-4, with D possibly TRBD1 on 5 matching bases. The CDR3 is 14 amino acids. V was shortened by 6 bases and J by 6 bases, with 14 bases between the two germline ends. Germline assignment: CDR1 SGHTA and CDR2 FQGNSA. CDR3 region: CASSTRDGHEKLFF. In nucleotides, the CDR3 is TGTGCCAGCAGTACTCGGGACGGCCATGAAAAACTGTTTTTT.

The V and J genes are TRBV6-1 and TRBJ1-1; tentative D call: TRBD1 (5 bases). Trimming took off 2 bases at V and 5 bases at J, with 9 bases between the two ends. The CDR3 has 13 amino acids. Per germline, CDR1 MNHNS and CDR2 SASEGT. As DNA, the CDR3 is TGTGCCAGCAGTGAAAGCAGGGCTACTGAAGCTTTCTTT. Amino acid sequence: CASSESRATEAFF.

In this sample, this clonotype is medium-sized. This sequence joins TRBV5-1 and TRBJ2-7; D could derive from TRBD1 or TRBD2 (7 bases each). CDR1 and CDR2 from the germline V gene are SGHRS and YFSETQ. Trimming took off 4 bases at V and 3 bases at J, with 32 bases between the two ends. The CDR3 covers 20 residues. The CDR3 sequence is CASSPKGAETTGRGFYEQYF. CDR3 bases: TGCGCCAGCAGCCCTAAGGGGGCCGAAACGACGGGGCGGGGGTTCTACGAGCAGTACTTC.

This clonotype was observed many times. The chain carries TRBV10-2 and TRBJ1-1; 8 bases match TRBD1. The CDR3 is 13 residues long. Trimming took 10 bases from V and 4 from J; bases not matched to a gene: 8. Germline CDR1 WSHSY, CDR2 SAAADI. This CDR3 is CATGTGPSTEAFF. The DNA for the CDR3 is TGCGCCACAGGGACAGGACCGTCCACTGAAGCTTTCTTT.

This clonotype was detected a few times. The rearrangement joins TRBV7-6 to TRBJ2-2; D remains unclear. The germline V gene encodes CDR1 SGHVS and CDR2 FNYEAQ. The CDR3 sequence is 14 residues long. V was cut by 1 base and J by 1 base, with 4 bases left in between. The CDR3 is CASSLGQNTGELFF. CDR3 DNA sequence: TGTGCCAGCAGCTTAGGACAGAACACCGGGGAGCTGTTTTTT.

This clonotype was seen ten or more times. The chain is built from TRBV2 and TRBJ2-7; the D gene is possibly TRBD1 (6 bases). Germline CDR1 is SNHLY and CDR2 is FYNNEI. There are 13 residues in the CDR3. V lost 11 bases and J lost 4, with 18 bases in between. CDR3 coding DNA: TGTGCCGACCGACCGCAGGGGTCGTACGAGCAGTACTTC. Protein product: CADRPQGSYEQYF.

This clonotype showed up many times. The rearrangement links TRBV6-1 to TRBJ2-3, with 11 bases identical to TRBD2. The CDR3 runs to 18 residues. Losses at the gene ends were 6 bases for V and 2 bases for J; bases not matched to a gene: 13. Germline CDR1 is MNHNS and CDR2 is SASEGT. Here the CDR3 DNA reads TGTGCCAGCAGCTTCGGGACTAGCGGAGACCTCCACACAGATACGCAGTATTTT. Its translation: CASSFGTSGDLHTDTQYF.

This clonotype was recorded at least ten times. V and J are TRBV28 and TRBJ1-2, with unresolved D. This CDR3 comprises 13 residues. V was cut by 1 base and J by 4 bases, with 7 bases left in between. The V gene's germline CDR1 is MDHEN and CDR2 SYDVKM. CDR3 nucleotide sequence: TGTGCCAGCAGTTTATTAGCAGTCTATGGCTACACCTTC. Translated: CASSLLAVYGYTF.

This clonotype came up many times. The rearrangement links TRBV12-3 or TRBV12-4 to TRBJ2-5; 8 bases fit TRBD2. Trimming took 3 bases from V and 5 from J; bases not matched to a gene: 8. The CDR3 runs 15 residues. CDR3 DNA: TGTGCCAGCAGTTTCGGGGGGGGGGTTGGGGAGACCCAGTACTTC. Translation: CASSFGGGVGETQYF.

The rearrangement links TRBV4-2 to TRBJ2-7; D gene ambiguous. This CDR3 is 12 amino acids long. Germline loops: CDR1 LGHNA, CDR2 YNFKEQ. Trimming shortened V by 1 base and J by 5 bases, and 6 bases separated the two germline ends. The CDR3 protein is CASSQVSHEQYF. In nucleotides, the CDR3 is TGTGCCAGCAGCCAAGTTTCCCACGAGCAGTACTTC.

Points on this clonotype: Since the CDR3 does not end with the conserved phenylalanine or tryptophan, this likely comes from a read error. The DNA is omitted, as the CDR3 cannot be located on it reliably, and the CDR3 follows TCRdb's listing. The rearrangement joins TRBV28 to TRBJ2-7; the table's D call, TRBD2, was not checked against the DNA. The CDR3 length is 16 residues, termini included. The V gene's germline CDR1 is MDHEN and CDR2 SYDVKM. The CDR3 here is CASSLSGRSYGYTFGS.

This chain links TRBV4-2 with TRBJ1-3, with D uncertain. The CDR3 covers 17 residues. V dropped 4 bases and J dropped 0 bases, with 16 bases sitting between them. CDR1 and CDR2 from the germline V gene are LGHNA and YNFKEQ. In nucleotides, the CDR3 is TGTGCCAGCAGCCCTAGGACTTATGCGAACTCTGGAAACACCATATATTTT. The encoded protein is CASSPRTYANSGNTIYF.

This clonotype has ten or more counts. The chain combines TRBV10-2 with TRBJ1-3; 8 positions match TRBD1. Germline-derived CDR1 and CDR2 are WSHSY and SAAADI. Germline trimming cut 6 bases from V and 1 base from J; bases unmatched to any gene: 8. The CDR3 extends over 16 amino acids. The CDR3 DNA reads TGCGCCAGCAGCTCCGACAGGGGAGGGTCTGGAAACACCATATATTTT. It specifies CASSSDRGGSGNTIYF.

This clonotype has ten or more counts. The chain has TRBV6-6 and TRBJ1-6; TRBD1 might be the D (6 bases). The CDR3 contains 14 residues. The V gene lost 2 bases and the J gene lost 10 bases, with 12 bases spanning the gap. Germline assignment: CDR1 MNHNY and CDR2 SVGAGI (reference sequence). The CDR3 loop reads CASSYRGGGSPLHF. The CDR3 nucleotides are TGTGCCAGCAGTTACCGGGGAGGGGGATCACCCCTCCACTTT.

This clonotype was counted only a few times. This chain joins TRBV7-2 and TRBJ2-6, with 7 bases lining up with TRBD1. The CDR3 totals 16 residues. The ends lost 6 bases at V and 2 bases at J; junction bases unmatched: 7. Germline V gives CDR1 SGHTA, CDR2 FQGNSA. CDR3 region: CASSPSTGAGANVLTF. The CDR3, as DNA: TGTGCCAGCAGTCCTAGTACAGGGGCTGGGGCCAACGTCCTGACTTTC.

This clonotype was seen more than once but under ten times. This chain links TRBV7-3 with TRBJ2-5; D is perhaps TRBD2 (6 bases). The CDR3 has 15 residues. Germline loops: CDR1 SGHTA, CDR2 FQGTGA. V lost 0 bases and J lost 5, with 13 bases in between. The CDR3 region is CASSLTGGEVETQYF. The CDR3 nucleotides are TGTGCCAGCAGCTTAACGGGCGGGGAGGTGGAGACCCAGTACTTC.

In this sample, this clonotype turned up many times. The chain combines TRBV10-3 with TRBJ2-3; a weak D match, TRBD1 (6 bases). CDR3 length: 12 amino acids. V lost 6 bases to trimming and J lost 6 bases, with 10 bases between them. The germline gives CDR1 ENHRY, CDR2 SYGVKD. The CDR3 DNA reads TGTGCCATCAGCGCAGGGGCGGATACGCAGTATTTT. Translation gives CAISAGADTQYF.

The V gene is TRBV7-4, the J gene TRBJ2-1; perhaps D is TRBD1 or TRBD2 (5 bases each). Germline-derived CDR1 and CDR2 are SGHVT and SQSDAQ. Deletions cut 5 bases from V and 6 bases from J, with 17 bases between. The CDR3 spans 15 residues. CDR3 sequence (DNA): TGTGCCAGCAGCACCCGGGACGGGTTTGTCAATGAGCAGTTCTTC. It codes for CASSTRDGFVNEQFF.

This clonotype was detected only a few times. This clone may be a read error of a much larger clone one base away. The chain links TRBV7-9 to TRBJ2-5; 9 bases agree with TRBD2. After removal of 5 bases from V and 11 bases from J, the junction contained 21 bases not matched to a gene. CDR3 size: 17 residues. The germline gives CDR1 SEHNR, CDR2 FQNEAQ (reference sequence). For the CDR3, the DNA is TGTGCCAGCAGCCCAGCAGCTAGCGGGATCTTCTGGAATGAGCAGTACTTC. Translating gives CASSPAASGIFWNEQYF.

The DNA for the CDR3 is TGTGCCAGCAGCTTAACCCCCCGCCTAGCGGGAGGGCTTGATACGCAGTATTTT. The encoded protein is CASSLTPRLAGGLDTQYF. The chain is built from TRBV7-6 and TRBJ2-3; 12 bases map to TRBD2. Germline CDR1 is SGHVS and CDR2 is FNYEAQ. The CDR3 loop spans 18 amino acids. With 2 bases clipped from V and 6 bases from J, the junction kept 12 bases outside the gene matches.

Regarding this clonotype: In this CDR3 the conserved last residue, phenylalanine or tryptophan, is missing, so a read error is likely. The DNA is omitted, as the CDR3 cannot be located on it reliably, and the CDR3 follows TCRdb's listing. CDR3 loop: CASSSYPIQGVDGYTFGS. V usage is TRBV6-1 and J usage is TRBJ2-7; the listed D gene, TRBD1, was not tested against the DNA. Germline CDR1 reads MNHNS; CDR2 reads SASEGT. Termini included, the CDR3 measures 18 amino acids.

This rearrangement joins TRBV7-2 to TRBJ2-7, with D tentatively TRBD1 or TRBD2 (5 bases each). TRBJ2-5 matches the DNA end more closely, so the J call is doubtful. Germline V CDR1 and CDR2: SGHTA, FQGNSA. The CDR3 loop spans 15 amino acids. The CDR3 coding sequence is TGTGCCAGCACACCTGCGAACGGAGAGGGGGAGACCCAGTACTTC. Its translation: CASTPANGEGETQYF.

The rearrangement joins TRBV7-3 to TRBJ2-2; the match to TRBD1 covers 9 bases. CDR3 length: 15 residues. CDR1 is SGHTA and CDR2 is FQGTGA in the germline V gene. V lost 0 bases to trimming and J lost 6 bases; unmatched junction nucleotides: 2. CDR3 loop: CASSLTQGASGELFF. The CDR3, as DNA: TGTGCCAGCAGCTTAACACAGGGGGCATCCGGGGAGCTGTTTTTT.

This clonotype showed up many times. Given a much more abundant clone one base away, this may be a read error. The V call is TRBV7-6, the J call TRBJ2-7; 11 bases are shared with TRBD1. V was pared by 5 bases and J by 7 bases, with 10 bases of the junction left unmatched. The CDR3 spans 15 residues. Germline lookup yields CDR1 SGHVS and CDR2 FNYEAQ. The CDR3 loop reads CASSAGTGGYDEQYF. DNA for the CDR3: TGTGCCAGCAGCGCCGGGACAGGGGGATACGATGAGCAGTACTTC.

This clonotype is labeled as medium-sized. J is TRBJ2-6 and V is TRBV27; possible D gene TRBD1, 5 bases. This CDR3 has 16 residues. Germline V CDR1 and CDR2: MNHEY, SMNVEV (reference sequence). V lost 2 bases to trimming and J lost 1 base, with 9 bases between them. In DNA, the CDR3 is TGTGCCAGCAGTTTAATTAGACAGTCTGGGGCCAACGTCCTGACTTTC. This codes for CASSLIRQSGANVLTF.

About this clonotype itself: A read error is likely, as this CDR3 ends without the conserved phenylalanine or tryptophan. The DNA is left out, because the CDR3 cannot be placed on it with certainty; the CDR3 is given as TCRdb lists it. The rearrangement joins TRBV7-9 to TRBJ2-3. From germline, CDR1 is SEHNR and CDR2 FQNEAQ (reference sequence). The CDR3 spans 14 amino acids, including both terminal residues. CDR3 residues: CASSSQVDGYTFGS.

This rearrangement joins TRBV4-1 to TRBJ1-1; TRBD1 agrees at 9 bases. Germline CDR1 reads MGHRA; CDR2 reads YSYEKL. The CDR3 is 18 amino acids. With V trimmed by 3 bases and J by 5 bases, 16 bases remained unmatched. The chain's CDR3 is CASSQGAPSQGAGTEAFF. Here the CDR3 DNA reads TGCGCCAGCAGCCAGGGGGCCCCCTCACAGGGGGCGGGAACTGAAGCTTTCTTT.